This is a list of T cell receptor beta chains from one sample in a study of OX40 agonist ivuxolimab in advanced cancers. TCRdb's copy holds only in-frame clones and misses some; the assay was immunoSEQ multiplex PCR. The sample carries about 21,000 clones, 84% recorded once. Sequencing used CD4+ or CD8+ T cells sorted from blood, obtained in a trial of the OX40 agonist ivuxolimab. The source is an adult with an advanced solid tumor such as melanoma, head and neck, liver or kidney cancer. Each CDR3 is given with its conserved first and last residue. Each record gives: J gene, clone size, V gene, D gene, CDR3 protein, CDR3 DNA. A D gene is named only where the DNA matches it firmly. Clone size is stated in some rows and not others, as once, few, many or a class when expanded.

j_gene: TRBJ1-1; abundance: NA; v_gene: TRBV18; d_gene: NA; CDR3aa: CASSKGNTEAFF; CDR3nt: TGTGCCAGCTCAAAGGGCAACACTGAAGCTTTCTTT
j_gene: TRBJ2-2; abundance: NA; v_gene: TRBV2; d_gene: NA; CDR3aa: CATKRQGSYTGELFF; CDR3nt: TGTGCCACGAAGCGGCAGGGTTCGTACACCGGGGAGCTGTTTTTT
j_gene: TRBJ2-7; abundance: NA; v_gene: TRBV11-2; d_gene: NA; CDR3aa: CASSLQALRGGRQYF; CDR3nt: TGTGCCAGCAGCTTACAGGCCCTTCGAGGGGGACGACAGTACTTC
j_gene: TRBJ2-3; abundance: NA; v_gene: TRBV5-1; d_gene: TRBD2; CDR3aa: CASSPGTSGGSTDTQYF; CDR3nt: TGCGCCAGCAGCCCGGGGACTAGCGGGGGAAGCACAGATACGCAGTATTTT
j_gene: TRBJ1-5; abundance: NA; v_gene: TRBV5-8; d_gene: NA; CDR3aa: CASSPQTGRYNQPQHF; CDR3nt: TGTGCCAGCAGCCCCCAAACGGGACGCTACAATCAGCCCCAGCATTTT
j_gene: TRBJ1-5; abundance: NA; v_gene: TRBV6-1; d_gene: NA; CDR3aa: CASSESGNQPQHF; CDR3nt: TGTGCCAGCAGTGAATCGGGTAATCAGCCCCAGCATTTT
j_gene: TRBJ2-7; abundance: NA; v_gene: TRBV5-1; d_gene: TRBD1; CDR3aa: CASSSGTGWSYEQYF; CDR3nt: TGCGCCAGCAGCTCCGGGACAGGGTGGTCCTACGAGCAGTACTTC
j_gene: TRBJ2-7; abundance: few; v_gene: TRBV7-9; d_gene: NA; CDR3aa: CASSLGLKTSEQYF; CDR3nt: TGTGCCAGCAGCTTAGGTCTCAAGACCTCCGAGCAGTACTTC
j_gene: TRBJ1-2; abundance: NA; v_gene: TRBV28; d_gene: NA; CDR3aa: CASSLGSPTFNYGYTF; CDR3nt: TGTGCCAGCAGTTTAGGCAGCCCTACCTTTAACTATGGCTACACCTTC
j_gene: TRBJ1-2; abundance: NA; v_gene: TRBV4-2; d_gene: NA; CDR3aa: CASSPETVGRGYTF; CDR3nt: TGTGCCAGCAGCCCCGAGACCGTCGGAAGGGGCTACACCTTC